The 29 T cell receptor beta chains below come from one sample, sequenced in a study of shared clonotypes between healthy human individuals. Measured with immunoSEQ multiplex PCR; TCRdb has only the in-frame clones, and not every one. The sample gives around 500,000 clones, over 70% of which show up once; over 9.5% is in the top ten. The sample comprised PBMCs. The receptors were sampled from a woman aged 40 to 49 in good health. Some clones in this sample may be carry-over from other donors' samples.

Remarks on this clone: A far larger clone is only one base removed, so a read error is likely. Other DNA sequences in this specimen translate into the identical CDR3. The chain links TRBV27 to TRBJ1-3; 7 positions match TRBD1. CDR1 is MNHEY, CDR2 SMNVEV, per germline (reference sequence). CDR3 size: 14 residues. CDR3 sequence (DNA): TGTGCCAGCAGTCGGACAGGCATTGGAAATACCATATATTTT. Translated, it gives CASSRTGIGNTIYF.

About this clone: It is likely a read error: a sequence one base away is far more abundant. The rearrangement joins TRBV19 to TRBJ1-5; D perhaps matches TRBD1 (6 bases). CDR1 LNHDA and CDR2 SQIVND come from the germline V gene (reference sequence). The CDR3 runs to 13 residues. CDR3: CASSLDRNQPHHF. DNA of the CDR3: TGTGCCAGTAGTTTGGACAGAAATCAGCCCCATCATTTT.

V gene TRBV30 combines with J gene TRBJ1-1, with D tentatively TRBD1 (6 bases). The V gene's germline CDR1 is GTSNPN and CDR2 SVGIG (reference sequence). V lost 4 bases and J lost 5, with 14 bases in between. The CDR3 is 13 amino acids. CDR3 in DNA: TGTGCCTGGACTAACTACAGGGATACTGAAGCTTTCTTT. Translated, it gives CAWTNYRDTEAFF.

The V and J genes are TRBV19 and TRBJ2-6; the D is unclear. The CDR3 runs 15 residues. The V end was cut by 1 base, the J end by 1 base, with 5 bases between. Germline loops: CDR1 LNHDA, CDR2 SQIVND (reference sequence). CDR3 coding DNA: TGTGCCAGTAGTATAGGGCAGTCTGGGGCCAACGTCCTGACTTTC. Protein product: CASSIGQSGANVLTF.

This chain connects TRBV5-1 to TRBJ1-1; D might be TRBD1 (6 bases). CDR3 size: 14 residues. The ends were cut back, 4 bases at V and 1 base at J, with 11 bases in the middle. Germline V gene lookup returns CDR1 SGHRS and CDR2 YFSETQ. The CDR3, as DNA: TGCGCCAGCAGCGTGACAGGTGAGAACACTGAAGCTTTCTTT. Protein sequence: CASSVTGENTEAFF.

This clone was counted between two and nine times. The chain carries TRBV5-1 and TRBJ1-4, with D possibly TRBD1 on 6 matching bases. Trimming shortened V by 4 bases and J by 3 bases, and 13 bases separated the two germline ends. The CDR3 runs 15 residues. Germline loops: CDR1 SGHRS, CDR2 YFSETQ. The CDR3 nucleotides are TGCGCCAGCAGCCCGCCGGGACAATCTAATGAAAAACTGTTTTTT. Translation gives CASSPPGQSNEKLFF.

The rearrangement links TRBV19 to TRBJ2-7; D is uncertain. There are 13 residues in the CDR3. From germline, CDR1 is LNHDA and CDR2 SQIVND (reference sequence). V lost 3 bases and J lost 4, with 10 bases in between. CDR3 sequence: CASSIGRLYEQYF. In nucleotides, the CDR3 is TGTGCCAGTAGTATCGGGCGACTGTACGAGCAGTACTTC.

In DNA, the CDR3 is TGCGCCAGCAGCTTAAATAGCGTAGATACGCAGTATTTT. This codes for CASSLNSVDTQYF. The chain combines TRBV5-1 with TRBJ2-3, with D perhaps matching TRBD2 (5 bases). Germline V lookup: CDR1 SGHRS, CDR2 YFSETQ. V lost 2 bases and J lost 5, with 9 bases in between. CDR3 size: 13 residues.

As to this clone: A far larger clone is off by one base, so a read error is likely. At the DNA level, this CDR3 is encoded by other sequences in the same sample as well. V is TRBV4-3 and J is TRBJ1-1, with D perhaps matching TRBD1 (6 bases). The CDR3 covers 15 residues. Looked up from germline, CDR1 is LGHNA and CDR2 is YSLEER. Written as DNA, the CDR3 is TGCGCTAGCAGCCAAGGGAGACAGGAGAACACTGAAGCTTTCTTT. Its translation: CASSQGRQENTEAFF.

The genes are TRBV6-6 and TRBJ1-3, with D uncertain. From germline, CDR1 is MNHNY and CDR2 SVGAGI (reference sequence). Trimming took 0 bases from V and 0 from J, leaving 3 bases between them. The CDR3 runs to 14 residues. This CDR3 reads CASSYSSSGNTIYF. CDR3 nucleotides: TGTGCCAGCAGTTACTCGAGCTCTGGAAACACCATATATTTT.

The V and J genes are TRBV18 and TRBJ2-7, with D possibly matching TRBD1 (5 bases). CDR1 and CDR2 (germline): KGHSH, LQKENI. Trimming pared 1 base from V and 6 bases from J, leaving 19 bases between. The CDR3 has 16 residues. The CDR3 sequence is CASSPRGGPGQSEQYF. Here the CDR3 DNA reads TGTGCCAGCTCACCACGGGGCGGTCCGGGCCAGAGCGAGCAGTACTTC.

The DNA for the CDR3 is TGTGCCAGCAGCGTAGTTGAGGGATCCTACGAGCAGTACTTC. Protein product: CASSVVEGSYEQYF. The chain couples TRBV9 to TRBJ2-7, with D maybe TRBD2 (5 bases). Germline CDR1 is SGDLS and CDR2 is YYNGEE. The V end was cut by 0 bases, the J end by 1 base, with 8 bases between. The CDR3 loop spans 14 amino acids.

The sample holds many counts of this clone. The gene calls are TRBV10-3 and TRBJ1-6; D remains unclear. Germline lookup yields CDR1 ENHRY and CDR2 SYGVKD. The V and J ends lost 2 bases and 4 bases respectively, with 6 bases between them. The CDR3 runs to 14 residues. The CDR3 region has the DNA TGTGCCATCAGTGAGGGCCAATATAATTCACCCCTCCACTTT. This encodes CAISEGQYNSPLHF.

For this clone: A far larger clone is one nucleotide away, so this likely arose from a read error. The gene calls are TRBV6-1 and TRBJ2-7; a possible D gene is TRBD1 (5 bases). The CDR3 totals 13 residues. Trimming removed 10 bases from V and 3 bases from J, with 16 bases in between. Per the germline V gene, CDR1 is MNHNS and CDR2 is SASEGT. Written as DNA, the CDR3 is TGTGCCACCCAGAACCAGGGTATCTACGAGCAGTACTTC. Its protein is CATQNQGIYEQYF.

The J gene is TRBJ1-4, the V gene TRBV9; no reliable D call. The V end was cut by 0 bases, the J end by 7 bases, with 16 bases between. CDR1 SGDLS and CDR2 YYNGEE come from the germline V gene. The CDR3 sequence is 16 residues long. CDR3 DNA sequence: TGTGCCAGCAGCGTAGACCCGGGAGCTCGGGGTGAAAAACTGTTTTTT. Its protein is CASSVDPGARGEKLFF. Full variable domain (rest looked up from reference TRBV9 and TRBJ1-4): DSGVTQTPKHLITATGQRVTLRCSPRSGDLSVYWYQQSLDQGLQFLIQYYNGEERAKGNILERFSAQQFPDLHSELNLSSLELGDSALYFCASSVDPGARGEKLFFGSGTQLSVL.

This rearrangement joins TRBV4-2 to TRBJ2-2, with TRBD2 matching over 13 bases. CDR1 is LGHNA and CDR2 is YNFKEQ in the germline V gene. The CDR3 length is 16 residues. J was trimmed by 4 bases and V by 5 bases; bases with no gene match: 4. CDR3: CASSSRTSGSTGELFF. The CDR3 nucleotides are TGTGCCAGCAGCTCCCGGACTAGCGGGAGCACCGGGGAGCTGTTTTTT.

The V and J genes are TRBV5-4 and TRBJ2-5; D unresolved. Germline loops: CDR1 SGHNT, CDR2 YYREEE (reference sequence). CDR3 length: 13 amino acids. V lost 2 bases, J lost 5 bases, and 10 bases lay in between. The CDR3 nucleotides read TGTGCCAGCAGCTTCCCTCCGTTGGAGACCCAGTACTTC. Translated, it gives CASSFPPLETQYF.

This clone was observed once. Here the CDR3 reads CASSSRTGSRGPLAYEQYF. For the CDR3, the DNA is TGTGCCAGCAGTTCCCGGACCGGGTCAAGGGGCCCCCTCGCCTACGAGCAGTACTTC. The rearrangement links TRBV28 to TRBJ2-7, with D possibly matching TRBD1 (5 bases). This CDR3 spans 19 amino acids. Germline V gene data show CDR1 as MDHEN and CDR2 as SYDVKM. V was clipped by 4 bases and J by 2 bases, with 27 bases between them.

The CDR3 nucleotides read TGTGCCAGCAGCGAAACCAGGGGGCGATGGGAGACCCAGTACTTC. Translation: CASSETRGRWETQYF. This chain links TRBV7-2 with TRBJ2-5, with 8 bases fitting TRBD1. The germline CDR1 and CDR2 sequences are SGHTA and FQGNSA. The CDR3 consists of 15 residues. Trimming removed 5 bases from V and 5 bases from J; junction bases left unmatched: 10.

In the case of this clone: A far larger clone lies a single base away; this is likely a read error. Other DNA sequences within the sample encode an identical CDR3. CDR3 sequence: CASSPPGANVLTF. The CDR3 nucleotides are TGTGCCAGCAGTCCCCCTGGGGCCAACGTCCTGACCTTC. This chain joins TRBV6-1 and TRBJ2-6; a possible D gene is TRBD1 (5 bases). The CDR3 totals 13 residues. Germline values: CDR1 MNHNS, CDR2 SASEGT.

Remarks on this clone: At one end, the junction sequence differs from germline, possibly due to a read error. The CDR3 sequence: CASSQVQIQDTQYF. The CDR3 nucleotides read TGTGCCAGCAGCCAGGTACAGATCCAAGATACCCAGTACTTC. V is TRBV5-8 and J is TRBJ2-5, with no clear D. Germline V gene lookup returns CDR1 SGHTS and CDR2 YDEGEE. The CDR3 sequence is 14 residues long.

As concerns this clone: A far larger clone is only one base removed, so a read error is likely. J is TRBJ1-1 and V is TRBV30; D is possibly TRBD1 (6 bases). The CDR3 has 14 residues. Germline loops: CDR1 GTSNPN, CDR2 SVGIG (reference sequence). In DNA form, the CDR3 reads TGTGACTGGAGTCACAGGGACGGGGACACTGAAGCTTTCTTT. This sequence encodes CDWSHRDGDTEAFF. The entire variable domain, with the rest obtained from reference TRBV30 and TRBJ1-1, is as follows: SQTIHQWPATLVQPVGSPLSLECTVEGTSNPNLYWYRQAAGRGLQLLFYSVGIGQISSEVPQNLSASRPQDRQFILSSKKLLLSDSGFYLCDWSHRDGDTEAFFGQGTRLTVV.

This clone appeared once. A far larger clone is a single base away, which makes a read error likely. This chain links TRBV2 with TRBJ1-1; no clear D gene. CDR3 length equals 13 residues. The V gene's germline CDR1 is SNHLY and CDR2 FYNNEI. The DNA for the CDR3 is TGTGCCAGCAGTGAACTACCGAACACTCAAGCTTTCTTT. The encoded protein is CASSELPNTQAFF.

Concerning this clone: This likely reflects a read error, since a far larger clone is one base away. This chain connects TRBV4-1 to TRBJ2-7; possibly TRBD1 for D (6 bases). Germline V lookup: CDR1 MGHRA, CDR2 YSYEKL. This CDR3 is 15 amino acids long. In DNA, the CDR3 is TGCGCCAGCAGCCAAGGACAGGAGTTCCCCTACGAGCGGTACTTC. Amino acids: CASSQGQEFPYERYF.

The rearrangement joins TRBV27 to TRBJ2-7; possible D gene TRBD1, 6 bases. Germline lookup yields CDR1 MNHEY and CDR2 SMNVEV (reference sequence). V lost 5 bases and J lost 3, with 11 bases in between. This CDR3 region has 13 residues. CDR3 loop: CASSHYRDYEQYF. The CDR3 DNA is TGTGCCAGCAGTCATTACAGGGACTACGAGCAGTACTTC.

This clone is a singleton in its sample. Since a far larger clone is one base different, this is likely a read error. Other DNA sequences in the same sample also yield this CDR3. The rearrangement uses TRBV6-6 and TRBJ2-2; no clear D gene. V lost 0 bases and J 3 bases, leaving 5 bases between the germline ends. The CDR3 is 14 residues long. CDR1 and CDR2 from the germline V gene are MNHNY and SVGAGI (reference sequence). CDR3 sequence reads: CASSYSGDTGELFF. CDR3 sequence (DNA): TGTGCCAGCAGTTACTCTGGAGACACCGGGGAGCTGTTTTTT.

This clone has more than one count but fewer than ten. A read error is the likely source, as a far larger clone sits one nucleotide away. This sample also contains other DNA sequences that code for the same CDR3. The V gene is TRBV6-5, the J gene TRBJ1-5, with D uncertain. Germline V gives CDR1 MNHEY, CDR2 SVGAGI. The CDR3 extends over 13 amino acids. CDR3 bases: TGTGCCAGCAGTTACCAGAGGGCTCAGCCCCAGCATTTC. As protein: CASSYQRAQPQHF.

The chain is built from TRBV11-2 and TRBJ2-7, with 7 bases that match TRBD1. Trimming took 8 bases from V and 7 from J; bases not matched to a gene: 8. The V gene's germline CDR1 is SGHAT and CDR2 FQNNGV. There are 12 residues in the CDR3. Written as DNA, the CDR3 is TGTGCCAGCGCAAAGGGGGCTGGGGAGCAGTACTTC. Protein sequence: CASAKGAGEQYF.

The chain recombines TRBV4-3 with TRBJ2-3, with 13 nucleotides matching TRBD2. Germline V lookup: CDR1 LGHNA, CDR2 YSLEER. Trimming at V came to 0 bases and at J to 2 bases, leaving 8 bases not matched to a gene. This CDR3 is 19 amino acids long. CDR3 amino acids: CASSQDLWTSGRSTDTQYF. CDR3 DNA sequence: TGCGCCAGCAGCCAAGATCTGTGGACTAGCGGGAGATCCACAGATACGCAGTATTTT.